The rows below give T cell receptor beta chains drawn from one sample of a study of patients and donors after allogeneic stem cell transplantation. MiXCR, applied by TCRdb to the RT-PCR reads, yields one record per CDR3 protein. The sample has 190,000 or so distinct CDR3 sequences, 38% seen once. The source material was blood, either unsorted or a sorted T cell fraction (not recorded which). The receptor set was obtained from a human donor who was either an allogeneic HSCT recipient or a stem cell or donor lymphocyte infusion donor (not recorded which). It is not recorded whose cells these are; they may come from a transplant donor. Both conserved end residues are part of each CDR3. The order of the fields is J gene, V gene, CDR3 protein.

J gene: TRBJ2-5
V gene: TRBV29-1
CDR3 protein: CSALGRIQETQYF

J gene: TRBJ1-1
V gene: TRBV29-1
CDR3 protein: CSVVRATEAFF

J gene: TRBJ1-5
V gene: TRBV4-1
CDR3 protein: CASSPIKLNQPQHF

J gene: TRBJ1-5
V gene: TRBV2
CDR3 protein: CASSSLQQPQHF

J gene: TRBJ1-5
V gene: TRBV20-1
CDR3 protein: CSARRTLTNQPQHF

J gene: TRBJ1-6
V gene: TRBV27
CDR3 protein: CASSNPQGGGSPLHF

J gene: TRBJ1-4
V gene: TRBV3-1
CDR3 protein: CASSQVRQGAEKLFF

J gene: TRBJ1-2
V gene: TRBV29-1
CDR3 protein: CSVEPGGDGYTF

J gene: TRBJ1-4
V gene: TRBV5-1
CDR3 protein: CASSYGTGVEKLFF

J gene: TRBJ1-3
V gene: TRBV28
CDR3 protein: CASSRVGNTIYF

J gene: TRBJ1-2
V gene: TRBV12-3/TRBV12-4
CDR3 protein: CASSGGGYGYTF

J gene: TRBJ2-3
V gene: TRBV28
CDR3 protein: CASSLFIWRGGLSTDTQYF

J gene: TRBJ1-6
V gene: TRBV15
CDR3 protein: CATCRDFRLGTPLHF

J gene: TRBJ2-2
V gene: TRBV28
CDR3 protein: CASSLITPGELDGELFF

J gene: TRBJ2-3
V gene: TRBV7-3
CDR3 protein: CASSPRADRTDTQYF

J gene: TRBJ2-6
V gene: TRBV28
CDR3 protein: CASSFWGAGANVLTF

J gene: TRBJ2-6
V gene: TRBV5-1
CDR3 protein: CASSLDGRLNSGANVLTF

J gene: TRBJ1-1
V gene: TRBV10-3
CDR3 protein: CACRGGRVTEAFF

J gene: TRBJ1-5
V gene: TRBV11-1
CDR3 protein: CASSPLGGRQHF

J gene: TRBJ1-2
V gene: TRBV4-3
CDR3 protein: CASSHGQGYGYTF

J gene: TRBJ1-1
V gene: TRBV5-1
CDR3 protein: CASSLTGITEAFF

J gene: TRBJ1-2
V gene: TRBV18
CDR3 protein: CASSPQAPTGTGGHGYTF

J gene: TRBJ2-1
V gene: TRBV5-5
CDR3 protein: CASSLAGRVDEQFF

J gene: TRBJ1-5
V gene: TRBV7-2
CDR3 protein: CASSLEAGLGQPQHF

J gene: TRBJ1-1
V gene: TRBV10-3
CDR3 protein: CAISARGLFNTEAFF

J gene: TRBJ2-7
V gene: TRBV15
CDR3 protein: CATSSPTEGLLSYEQYF

J gene: TRBJ2-4
V gene: TRBV12-3/TRBV12-4
CDR3 protein: CASSFQGAGDIQYF

J gene: TRBJ1-2
V gene: TRBV6-5
CDR3 protein: CASSRDPNNPYGYTF

J gene: TRBJ1-2
V gene: TRBV27
CDR3 protein: CASSPSSYRGPQNGYTF

J gene: TRBJ2-7
V gene: TRBV6-2/TRBV6-3
CDR3 protein: CASKDLAGATYEQYF

J gene: TRBJ2-7
V gene: TRBV5-1
CDR3 protein: CASSLVWGGSYEQYF

J gene: TRBJ1-5
V gene: TRBV12-3/TRBV12-4
CDR3 protein: CASSLRVLGLGKSNQPQHF

J gene: TRBJ1-5
V gene: TRBV12-3/TRBV12-4
CDR3 protein: CASSTGTASNQPQHF

J gene: TRBJ2-7
V gene: TRBV20-1
CDR3 protein: CSASPGQSPEQYF

J gene: TRBJ2-2
V gene: TRBV10-3
CDR3 protein: CAIKDTGELFF

J gene: TRBJ1-1
V gene: TRBV21-1
CDR3 protein: CASTNNRAGNTEAFF

J gene: TRBJ1-2
V gene: TRBV18
CDR3 protein: CASSPDYGYTF

J gene: TRBJ2-1
V gene: TRBV28
CDR3 protein: CASSPPGARHEQFF

J gene: TRBJ1-1
V gene: TRBV7-9
CDR3 protein: CASSPPVRTALGFF

J gene: TRBJ1-2
V gene: TRBV9
CDR3 protein: CASSARGGAYGYTF

J gene: TRBJ1-6
V gene: TRBV20-1
CDR3 protein: CSARVFQGGQDSPLHF

J gene: TRBJ1-2
V gene: TRBV10-2
CDR3 protein: CASSESAVTTNYGYTF

J gene: TRBJ1-4
V gene: TRBV7-9
CDR3 protein: CASSFGVGQEEKLFF

J gene: TRBJ1-4
V gene: TRBV12-3/TRBV12-4
CDR3 protein: CASSSDRRNEKLFF

J gene: TRBJ1-5
V gene: TRBV10-3
CDR3 protein: CAISGGTGNQPQHF

J gene: TRBJ2-1
V gene: TRBV6-2/TRBV6-3
CDR3 protein: CASSPSRRGEQFF

J gene: TRBJ1-3
V gene: TRBV10-3
CDR3 protein: CAIRSHSSGNTIYF